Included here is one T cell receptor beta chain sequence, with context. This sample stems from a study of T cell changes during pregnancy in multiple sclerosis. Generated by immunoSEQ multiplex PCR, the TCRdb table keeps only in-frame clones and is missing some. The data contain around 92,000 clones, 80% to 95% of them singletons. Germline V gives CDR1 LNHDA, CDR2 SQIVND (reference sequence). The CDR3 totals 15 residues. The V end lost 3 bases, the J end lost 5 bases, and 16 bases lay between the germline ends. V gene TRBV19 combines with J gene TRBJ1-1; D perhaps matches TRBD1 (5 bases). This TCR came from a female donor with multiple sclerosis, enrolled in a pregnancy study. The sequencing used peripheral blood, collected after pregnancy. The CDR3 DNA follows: TGTGCCAGTAGTATTTTTTATCAGGGCAAAACTGAAGCTTTCTTT. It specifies CASSIFYQGKTEAFF.